Sequencing of this T cell receptor (beta chain) was carried out in a study of blood T cell repertoires in COVID-19. The ends were cut back, 1 base at V and 7 bases at J, with 11 bases in the middle. Germline-derived CDR1 and CDR2 are MNHEY and SMNVEV (reference sequence). The CDR3 has 14 residues. Clones were sequenced by immunoSEQ multiplex PCR, and TCRdb holds only the in-frame ones, with some missing. The repertoire holds 35,000 to 50,000 clones, with about 91% as singletons. The J gene is TRBJ2-4, the V gene TRBV27; the D gene is possibly TRBD2 (5 bases). Sequenced: peripheral blood. The TCR sequence derives from a woman under 40 in a cohort sampled during active COVID-19. This CDR3 is CASSLYETKNIQYF. CDR3 bases: TGTGCCAGCAGTTTATATGAGACTAAGAACATTCAGTACTTC.